The 16 T cell receptor beta chains below were found in one sample sequenced in a study of post-analysis software for immune sequencing data. Study conclusions and caveats: There were a handful of TRBV segments more frequent in patients than controls, and TRBV5-6, TRBV5-1 and TRBV20-1 were among them.

Antigens for these TCRs are unknown. The TCR beta cDNA libraries contained unique molecular identifiers. Using its own MiXCR run on the PCR reads, TCRdb lists one record per CDR3 protein. The sample consists of 500,000 to 600,000 distinct CDR3 sequences, 44% of them appearing once. Input material: blood. The source of these receptors is a girl aged 5-17 years with multiple sclerosis.

This clonotype was detected a few times. The chain couples TRBV20-1 to TRBJ1-2; 9 bases are shared with TRBD1. Germline V lookup: CDR1 DFQATT, CDR2 SNEGSKA (reference sequence). The CDR3 has 13 amino acids. After removal of 6 bases from V and 8 bases from J, the junction contained 10 bases not matched to a gene. The CDR3 sequence is CSASQQGAKGYTF. Here the CDR3 DNA reads TGCAGTGCGAGTCAACAGGGGGCAAAAGGCTACACCTTC.

This clonotype was recorded only once. The chain uses TRBV12-3 or TRBV12-4 and TRBJ2-3, with TRBD2 matching 12 bases. With 6 bases clipped from V and 4 bases from J, the junction kept 5 bases outside the gene matches. The length of the CDR3 is 15 residues. The DNA of the CDR3 is TGTGCCAGCAGACCTAGCGGGAGGGCCCCAGATACGCAGTATTTT. Its protein product is CASRPSGRAPDTQYF.

This chain connects TRBV5-5 to TRBJ2-7, with 7 bases aligning to TRBD1. J lost 3 bases, V lost 6 bases, and 12 bases had no gene match. Germline loops: CDR1 SGHKS, CDR2 YYEKEE (reference sequence). There are 15 residues in the CDR3. The CDR3 nucleotides are TGTGCCAGCACCCTGACGGGACAGACGATCTACGAGCAGTACTTC. This sequence encodes CASTLTGQTIYEQYF.

The J gene is TRBJ2-5, the V gene TRBV12-3 or TRBV12-4, with 8 bases aligning to TRBD1. Germline trimming cut 7 bases from V and 2 bases from J; bases unmatched to any gene: 6. CDR3 length equals 14 residues. This chain's CDR3 is CASTSWTGQETQYF. DNA of the CDR3: TGTGCCAGCACCTCCTGGACAGGGCAAGAGACCCAGTACTTC.

This clonotype was picked up one time. The chain carries TRBV14 and TRBJ2-1; D gene unclear. Germline V lookup: CDR1 SGHDN, CDR2 FVKESK. Trimming removed 3 bases at V and 5 bases at J, with 2 bases between. CDR3 length: 11 residues. The chain's CDR3 is CASSHHNEQFF. The CDR3 coding sequence is TGTGCCAGCAGCCACCACAATGAGCAGTTCTTC.

The V call is TRBV5-5, the J call TRBJ1-2; 12 bases align to TRBD1. Germline V gene sequence: CDR1 SGHKS, CDR2 YYEKEE (reference sequence). V lost 4 bases to trimming and J lost 2 bases; unmatched junction nucleotides: 9. The CDR3 is 17 residues long. The CDR3 sequence: CASSDLGDRGQNYGYTF. CDR3 nucleotides: TGTGCCAGCAGCGACTTGGGGGACAGGGGGCAAAACTATGGCTACACCTTC.

There are a few counts of this clonotype. This chain links TRBV20-1 with TRBJ2-7, with TRBD1 matching 7 bases. Trimming cost V 6 bases and J 1 base; bases outside gene matches: 12. This CDR3 spans 15 amino acids. The germline gives CDR1 DFQATT, CDR2 SNEGSKA (reference sequence). The CDR3 nucleotides read TGCAGTGCGGTAGACCCGGGACAGTCGTCCTACGAGCAGTACTTC. Protein: CSAVDPGQSSYEQYF.

The chain joins TRBV10-3 to TRBJ1-2; D gene unclear. The V and J ends lost 3 bases and 1 base respectively, with 15 bases between them. The CDR3 length is 16 residues. The germline CDR1 and CDR2 sequences are ENHRY and SYGVKD. The CDR3 sequence is CAISDSDHRVNYGYTF. DNA of the CDR3: TGTGCCATCAGTGACTCGGACCACAGAGTTAACTATGGCTACACCTTC.

Concerning this clonotype itself: An end of the junction differs from the germline gene, which may be a read error. V usage is TRBV9 and J usage is TRBJ2-3; perhaps TRBD2 as D (5 bases). The CDR3 covers 13 residues. Germline CDR1 SGDLS, CDR2 YYNGEE. In nucleotides, the CDR3 is TGTGCCGGCAGCGCGAGGGCAGGAGATACGCAGTATTTT. Translated: CAGSARAGDTQYF.

Worth noting for this clonotype: Its ends do not fully match the called genes, so a read error is possible. V usage is TRBV7-3 and J usage is TRBJ2-1, with D possibly being TRBD1 or TRBD2 (6 bases each). The CDR3 length is 17 residues. Germline CDR1 SGHTA, CDR2 FQGTGA. For the CDR3, the DNA is TGTGCCAGCAGCTTAACAGGGGGGCAGAGCTCCTACAATGAGCGGTTCTTC. As protein: CASSLTGGQSSYNERFF. Filled out from reference TRBV7-3 and TRBJ2-1, the complete variable domain reads GAGVSQTPSNKVTEKGKYVELRCDPISGHTALYWYRQSLGQGPEFLIYFQGTGAADDSGLPNDRFFAVRPEGSVSTLKIQRTERGDSAVYLCASSLTGGQSSYNERFFGPGTRLTVL.

The table lists this clonotype with a few counts. The rearrangement joins TRBV13 to TRBJ1-2; TRBD1 matches 8 bases. Germline V gene data show CDR1 as PRHDT and CDR2 as FYEKMQ (reference sequence). This CDR3 region has 14 residues. V lost 6 bases to trimming and J lost 5 bases; unmatched junction nucleotides: 8. CDR3 residues: CASSIQGAIYGYTF. The CDR3 DNA sequence: TGTGCCAGCAGTATCCAGGGGGCTATATATGGCTACACCTTC.

This chain uses TRBV27 with TRBJ2-3, with TRBD1 identical over 7 bases. From germline, CDR1 is MNHEY and CDR2 SMNVEV (reference sequence). J gave up 2 bases and V 7 bases, and 12 bases lay outside the gene matches. The CDR3 spans 16 residues. The CDR3 nucleotides read TGTGCCAGCACTCGGTCCGGGACAGATCACACAGATACGCAGTATTTT. Translated: CASTRSGTDHTDTQYF.

The CDR3 sequence: CATEYSNQPQHF. CDR3 DNA sequence: TGTGCCACCGAGTATAGCAATCAGCCCCAGCATTTT. The chain carries TRBV24-1 and TRBJ1-5; D gene unclear. The CDR3 has 12 amino acids. Trimming removed 9 bases from V and 0 bases from J, with 5 bases in between. Germline CDR1 and CDR2: KGHDR and SFDVKD.

The table lists this clonotype with a few counts. This chain links TRBV12-3 or TRBV12-4 with TRBJ2-1, with D perhaps TRBD2 (6 bases). V shed 2 bases and J shed 0 bases, with 23 bases lying between them. The CDR3 totals 20 residues. The CDR3 nucleotides are TGTGCCAGCAGTTTAATTCTTGGATATGGGGGGTGGAGCTCCTACAATGAGCAGTTCTTC. Protein: CASSLILGYGGWSSYNEQFF.

This chain uses TRBV7-2 with TRBJ2-3; either TRBD1 or TRBD2 may supply D (5 bases each). The V gene lost 4 bases and the J gene lost 2 bases, with 16 bases spanning the gap. In germline, CDR1 is SGHTA, CDR2 FQGNSA. The CDR3 covers 16 residues. The CDR3, as DNA: TGTGCCAGCAGCTCCGACCGTGGGGGATACACAGATACGCAGTATTTT. This gives the protein CASSSDRGGYTDTQYF.

The gene calls are TRBV12-3 or TRBV12-4 and TRBJ2-6, with D perhaps matching TRBD2 (6 bases). V lost 5 bases, J lost 0 bases, and 8 bases lay in between. The CDR3 sequence is 15 residues long. The CDR3 DNA reads TGTGCCAGCAGTCGGGGGAGCTCTGGGGCCAACGTCCTGACTTTC. This sequence encodes CASSRGSSGANVLTF.